A single sample gave rise to the 8 T cell receptor beta chains below, sequenced in a study of T cells in Graves' hyperthyroidism and ophthalmopathy. TCR beta CDR3 sequences were amplified from RNA transcripts. HTBI primers were employed in a first-round RT-PCR of the TCR CDR3. TCRdb passed the multiplex PCR reads through MiXCR, listing each CDR3 protein once. The table lists 130,000 or so distinct CDR3 sequences, over 20% of them singletons, with roughly 71% in the top ten. The sequenced sample was blood. The source of these receptors is a woman aged 45-65 years with Graves' hyperthyroidism that later progressed to Graves' ophthalmopathy.

This clonotype was recorded once. V usage is TRBV28 and J usage is TRBJ1-1, with unresolved D. In germline, CDR1 is MDHEN, CDR2 SYDVKM. Deletions cut 3 bases from V and 0 bases from J, with 8 bases between. This CDR3 is 14 amino acids long. The CDR3 spells CASSLDPMNTEAFF. The CDR3, as DNA: TGTGCCAGCAGTTTGGACCCTATGAACACTGAAGCTTTCTTT.

In this sample, this clonotype turned up many times. This sequence joins TRBV6-1 and TRBJ1-1; TRBD1 agrees at 9 bases. CDR3 length: 16 amino acids. The germline gives CDR1 MNHNS, CDR2 SASEGT. With V trimmed by 5 bases and J by 7 bases, 14 bases remained unmatched. The CDR3 sequence is CASSSSGTGFYGEAFF. The CDR3 coding sequence is TGTGCCAGCAGTTCTTCCGGGACAGGGTTTTACGGTGAAGCTTTCTTT.

The V call is TRBV19, the J call TRBJ1-1; 7 nucleotides align to TRBD1. CDR3 length: 16 amino acids. V gave up 5 bases and J gave up 0 bases; unmatched junction bases: 9. Germline V gene data show CDR1 as LNHDA and CDR2 as SQIVND (reference sequence). In nucleotides, the CDR3 is TGTGCCAGTAGTTCGAAGGGGGCGAACATGAACACTGAAGCTTTCTTT. As protein: CASSSKGANMNTEAFF.

This clonotype came up many times. The chain employs TRBV7-8 and TRBJ2-5; D is uncertain. Germline CDR1 is SGHVS and CDR2 is FQNEAQ. The length of the CDR3 is 11 residues. Trimming cost V 5 bases and J 2 bases, with 3 bases left between them. In DNA, the CDR3 is TGTGCCAGCAGCCCGCAAGAGACCCAGTACTTC. Translated: CASSPQETQYF.

The V and J genes are TRBV28 and TRBJ1-1; 11 positions agree with TRBD1. CDR1 MDHEN and CDR2 SYDVKM come from the germline V gene. V trimming: 3 bases; J trimming: 2 bases; junction bases outside the gene matches: 5. This CDR3 contains 16 residues. Here the CDR3 reads CASSFRGTGGNTEAFF. The CDR3 DNA follows: TGTGCCAGCAGTTTTCGGGGGACAGGGGGTAACACTGAAGCTTTCTTT.

The table lists this clonotype with many counts. The chain employs TRBV12-3 or TRBV12-4 and TRBJ1-2; D possibly corresponds to TRBD1 (6 bases). V was clipped by 8 bases and J by 8 bases, with 12 bases between them. The CDR3 totals 11 residues. The CDR3 reads CASGTGLGYTF. The CDR3 DNA sequence: TGTGCCAGCGGAACAGGGTTGGGCTACACCTTC.

The genes are TRBV19 and TRBJ2-5, with D tentatively TRBD1 or TRBD2 (5 bases each). Looked up from germline, CDR1 is LNHDA and CDR2 is SQIVND (reference sequence). The CDR3 contains 14 residues. Trimming took 3 bases from V and 4 from J, leaving 12 bases between them. CDR3 amino acids: CASSIQGRPETQYF. CDR3 nucleotide sequence: TGTGCCAGTAGTATTCAGGGACGTCCAGAGACCCAGTACTTC. The complete variable domain, with remaining parts taken from reference TRBV19 and TRBJ2-5, reads DGGITQSPKYLFRKEGQNVTLSCEQNLNHDAMYWYRQDPGQGLRLIYYSQIVNDFQKGDIAEGYSVSREKKESFPLTVTSAQKNPTAFYLCASSIQGRPETQYFGPGTRLLVL.

Note on this clonotype: The junction departs from the called germline gene at one end, perhaps through a read error. The genes are TRBV6-5 and TRBJ1-3; D remains unclear. The CDR3 contains 17 residues. Per germline, CDR1 MNHEY and CDR2 SVGAGI. This CDR3 is CASSYRFRASSGNTICF. The CDR3 DNA is TGTGCCAGCAGTTACAGGTTTCGTGCAAGCTCTGGAAACACCATATGTTTT.